Listed here are 28 T cell receptor beta chains from one sample, sequenced in a study of T cells expressing NK-cell markers. TCRdb re-analyzed the 5' RACE reads; it lists each CDR3 protein once, without DNA. The data include about 460,000 distinct CDR3 sequences; the top ten clones carry almost 1.5%. Sequenced material: blood T cells: a sorted CD56 or NKG2C T cell subset, CD4+ or CD8+ T cells, or bulk PBMC T cells (not recorded which). The receptors stem from a woman aged 50 to 60 in good health.

The rearrangement uses TRBV6-1 and TRBJ2-5. This CDR3 spans 12 amino acids. Germline V gene sequence: CDR1 MNHNS, CDR2 SASEGT. CDR3 sequence reads: CASMWSRETQYF.

V usage is TRBV6-5 and J usage is TRBJ2-1; with no DNA, the TCRdb D assignment of TRBD2 cannot be verified. The germline V gene encodes CDR1 MNHEY and CDR2 SVGAGI. This CDR3 has 15 residues. The CDR3 protein is CASSEGRHSYNEQFF.

The V gene is TRBV6-2 or TRBV6-3, the J gene TRBJ2-1; there is no DNA to check the TCRdb D call of TRBD2. CDR3 length: 15 residues. Germline lookup yields CDR1 MNHEY and CDR2 SVGEGT. CDR3: CASSYQWTSNNEQFF.

The V and J genes are TRBV12-5 and TRBJ2-2; there is no DNA to check the TCRdb D call of TRBD2. Germline CDR1 and CDR2: LGHNT and FRNRAP. The CDR3 has 16 residues. The CDR3: CASGLFSGRNTGELFF.

V usage is TRBV27 and J usage is TRBJ2-2; TCRdb calls TRBD2, which cannot be checked without DNA. CDR1 and CDR2 from the germline V gene are MNHEY and SMNVEV (reference sequence). There are 13 residues in the CDR3. The CDR3 sequence: CASSLTSVGELFF.

The chain is built from TRBV20-1 and TRBJ2-3; TCRdb's assignment of TRBD2 cannot be checked, as there is no DNA. Germline lookup yields CDR1 DFQATT and CDR2 SNEGSKA (reference sequence). The CDR3 runs to 13 residues. Here the CDR3 reads CSAPGGSTDTQYF.

The V call is TRBV20-1, the J call TRBJ2-4. The CDR3 has 15 amino acids. Germline loops: CDR1 DFQATT, CDR2 SNEGSKA (reference sequence). This CDR3 reads CSATDGSIAKNIQYF.

The CDR3 here is CASSFVGDGYTF. This chain joins TRBV12-3 or TRBV12-4 and TRBJ1-2. The CDR3 runs to 12 residues.

The CDR3 sequence: CASSQQGEAEAFF. The V call is TRBV3-1, the J call TRBJ1-1. CDR1 and CDR2 from the germline V gene are LGHDT and YNNKEL (reference sequence). This CDR3 spans 13 amino acids.

The chain has TRBV12-3 or TRBV12-4 and TRBJ2-5; absent DNA, TCRdb's TRBD2 call cannot be checked. The CDR3 totals 15 residues. The CDR3 reads CASSPRLPPTETQYF.

The genes are TRBV25-1 and TRBJ2-3; TCRdb names TRBD1, which stays unverified in the absence of DNA. Germline V gives CDR1 MGHDK, CDR2 SYGVNS. The CDR3 covers 15 residues. The CDR3 reads CASSEYNRFADTQYF.

The chain has TRBV5-1 and TRBJ2-1; TCRdb calls TRBD2, which cannot be checked without DNA. The germline CDR1 and CDR2 sequences are SGHRS and YFSETQ. This CDR3 spans 20 amino acids. The CDR3 region is CASSFRPWETNSGRPNEQFF.

The V gene is TRBV7-6, the J gene TRBJ2-2; TCRdb's D call of TRBD2 is untestable without DNA. The germline gives CDR1 SGHVS, CDR2 FNYEAQ. The CDR3 spans 16 residues. CDR3 sequence: CASSFLAGRGTGELFF.

This sequence joins TRBV24-1 and TRBJ2-4. The CDR3 loop spans 17 amino acids. Germline CDR1 and CDR2: KGHDR and SFDVKD. CDR3 in amino acids: CATSDPRQAFAKNIQYF.

The genes are TRBV10-1 and TRBJ2-3; lacking DNA, the TRBD2 call made by TCRdb goes unchecked. This CDR3 has 19 residues. Germline V CDR1 and CDR2: WNHNN, SYGVQD (reference sequence). CDR3: CASSESTRGSGRGTDTQYF.

The chain couples TRBV11-2 to TRBJ2-3. Germline V gene sequence: CDR1 SGHAT, CDR2 FQNNGV. The CDR3 consists of 12 residues. The CDR3 reads CASSISTDTQYF.

The rearrangement uses TRBV19 and TRBJ2-1; as DNA is missing, the TRBD2 call by TCRdb cannot be tested. Germline V CDR1 and CDR2: LNHDA, SQIVND (reference sequence). This CDR3 comprises 22 residues. The CDR3 is CASSIQGKVSGRTSGFYNEQFF.

V is TRBV9 and J is TRBJ2-1; there is no DNA to check the TCRdb D call of TRBD2. Germline V gene sequence: CDR1 SGDLS, CDR2 YYNGEE. This CDR3 has 15 residues. The CDR3: CASSATSLSYNEQFF.

This sequence joins TRBV18 and TRBJ2-2; TCRdb gives TRBD1 as the D gene, but with no DNA this cannot be confirmed. Germline V gives CDR1 KGHSH, CDR2 LQKENI. CDR3 length equals 15 residues. The CDR3 sequence: CASSPEPPGTGELFF.

The chain carries TRBV7-9 and TRBJ2-1. Germline V lookup: CDR1 SEHNR, CDR2 FQNEAQ (reference sequence). The CDR3 loop spans 15 amino acids. CDR3 sequence reads: CASSSSAGVHNEQFF.

V and J are TRBV3-1 and TRBJ2-1; with no DNA, the TCRdb D assignment of TRBD2 cannot be verified. The CDR3 runs 14 residues. Per the germline V gene, CDR1 is LGHDT and CDR2 is YNNKEL (reference sequence). The CDR3 is CASSPSETYNEQFF.

The gene calls are TRBV3-1 and TRBJ1-1. CDR1 is LGHDT and CDR2 is YNNKEL in the germline V gene (reference sequence). This CDR3 comprises 12 residues. CDR3 region: CASSLGRTEAFF.

This chain uses TRBV4-1 with TRBJ2-1; no DNA is available, so the TRBD2 call from TCRdb remains unchecked. This CDR3 has 18 residues. The V gene's germline CDR1 is MGHRA and CDR2 YSYEKL. The CDR3 loop is CASSQDMNRVLGTNEQFF.

The rearrangement links TRBV12-5 to TRBJ1-2; TCRdb's D call of TRBD1 is untestable without DNA. The CDR3 length is 14 residues. Per germline, CDR1 LGHNT and CDR2 FRNRAP. This CDR3 is CASGQWGSFGGYTF.

The genes are TRBV20-1 and TRBJ1-1; TCRdb designates TRBD1, a call that cannot be tested without DNA. CDR3 size: 16 residues. CDR1 and CDR2 (germline): DFQATT, SNEGSKA (reference sequence). CDR3 amino acids: CSARQGRLSMNTEAFF.

This chain connects TRBV11-1 to TRBJ1-4; TCRdb selects TRBD1, and the lack of DNA leaves this call unchecked. This CDR3 comprises 15 residues. Germline CDR1 SGHAT, CDR2 FQDESV (reference sequence). The CDR3 protein is CASSRTVGQNEKLFF.

The rearrangement joins TRBV6-4 to TRBJ1-1. CDR3 length equals 13 residues. From germline, CDR1 is MRHNA and CDR2 SNTAGT. CDR3 loop: CASSPNGNTEAFF.

The chain has TRBV19 and TRBJ1-5; the D call of TRBD1 rests on TCRdb alone, since no DNA is present to check it. This CDR3 is 12 amino acids long. Germline loops: CDR1 LNHDA, CDR2 SQIVND (reference sequence). The CDR3 spells CATEGGNQPQHF. Full variable domain (rest looked up from reference TRBV19 and TRBJ1-5): DGGITQSPKYLFRKEGQNVTLSCEQNLNHDAMYWYRQDPGQGLRLIYYSQIVNDFQKGDIAEGYSVSREKKESFPLTVTSAQKNPTAFYLCATEGGNQPQHFGDGTRLSIL.